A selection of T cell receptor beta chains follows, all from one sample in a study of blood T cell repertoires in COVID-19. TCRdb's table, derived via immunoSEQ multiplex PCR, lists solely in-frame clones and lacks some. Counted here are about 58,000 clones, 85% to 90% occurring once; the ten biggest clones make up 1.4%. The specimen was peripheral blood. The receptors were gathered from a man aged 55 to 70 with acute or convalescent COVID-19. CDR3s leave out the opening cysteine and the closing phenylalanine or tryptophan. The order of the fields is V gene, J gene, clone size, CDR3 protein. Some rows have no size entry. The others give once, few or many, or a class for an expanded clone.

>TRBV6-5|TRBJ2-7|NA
ASGATAKDEQY
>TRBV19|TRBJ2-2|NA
ASIEIGNGAGGPHGELF
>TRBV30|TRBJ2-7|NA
AWSVDREDEQY
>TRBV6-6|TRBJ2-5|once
ASSPLGLAGAGETQY
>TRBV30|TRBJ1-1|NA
AWSVLKGQGAWNTEAF
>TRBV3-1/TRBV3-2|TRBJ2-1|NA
ASSLGVAALRGGEQF
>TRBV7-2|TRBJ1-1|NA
ASSLAFDRVNTEAF
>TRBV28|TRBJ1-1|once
ASSPQVRLGTEAF
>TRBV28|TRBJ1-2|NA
ASCLGRNYGYT
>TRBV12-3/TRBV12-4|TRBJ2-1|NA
ASSSRNRGQF
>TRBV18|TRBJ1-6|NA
ASSPQAAHGSPLH
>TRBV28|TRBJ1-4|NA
ASSLLSQGDEKLF
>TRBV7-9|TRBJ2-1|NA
ASSVSPFGGKRGNEQF
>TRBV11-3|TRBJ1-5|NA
ASSTQSNQPQH
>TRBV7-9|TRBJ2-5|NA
ASSLRTGTETQY
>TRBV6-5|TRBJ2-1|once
ASSYSTGGSFNEQF
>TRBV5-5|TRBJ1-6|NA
ASSRIPESSYNSPLH
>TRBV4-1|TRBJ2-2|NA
ASSHSTNTGELF
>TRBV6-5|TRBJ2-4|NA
ASATGVAKNIQY
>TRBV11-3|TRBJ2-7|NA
ASSFQQGYEQY
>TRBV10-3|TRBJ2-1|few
AALAGDGNNEQF
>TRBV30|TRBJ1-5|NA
AWSRGTSNQPQH
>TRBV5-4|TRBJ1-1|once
ASTPQKGDNTEAF
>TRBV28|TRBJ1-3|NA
ASSLGRRSSGNTIY
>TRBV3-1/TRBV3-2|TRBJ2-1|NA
ASSQDPSSVEQF
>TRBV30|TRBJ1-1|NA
AWTTGETEAF